This T cell receptor (beta chain) was found in a study of cytomegalovirus exposure and HLA in healthy donors. This clone appeared a few times. Profiled with immunoSEQ multiplex PCR; TCRdb holds only in-frame clones, not every one. This table has 300,000 to 400,000 clones, 88% appearing once. CDR3 length: 14 amino acids. Germline assignment: CDR1 SEHNR and CDR2 FQNEAQ (reference sequence). V dropped 2 bases and J dropped 11; count of bases not matched to a gene: 5. The clonotype originates from a man aged 25 to 40 in good health and CMV-seronegative. This rearrangement joins TRBV7-9 to TRBJ1-6; TRBD1 matches at 8 bases. What was sequenced was PBMCs. This CDR3 reads CASSLSGGVPPLHF. The CDR3 region has the DNA TGTGCCAGCAGCTTATCAGGGGGCGTGCCACCCCTCCACTTT.